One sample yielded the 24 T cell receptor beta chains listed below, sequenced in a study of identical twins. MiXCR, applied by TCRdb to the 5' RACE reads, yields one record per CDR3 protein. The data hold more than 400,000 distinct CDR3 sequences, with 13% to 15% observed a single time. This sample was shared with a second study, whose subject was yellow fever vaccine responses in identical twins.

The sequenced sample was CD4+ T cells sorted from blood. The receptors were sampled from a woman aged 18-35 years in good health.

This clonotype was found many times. CDR3 coding DNA: TGTGCCAGCAGATTACTCTTTAGGAGCCCTTCTGGGGCCAACGTCCTGACTTTC. It yields the protein CASRLLFRSPSGANVLTF. This rearrangement joins TRBV6-5 to TRBJ2-6; D gene uncertain. The CDR3 covers 18 residues. Trimming removed 6 bases at V and 1 base at J, with 19 bases between. Germline V gene data show CDR1 as MNHEY and CDR2 as SVGAGI.

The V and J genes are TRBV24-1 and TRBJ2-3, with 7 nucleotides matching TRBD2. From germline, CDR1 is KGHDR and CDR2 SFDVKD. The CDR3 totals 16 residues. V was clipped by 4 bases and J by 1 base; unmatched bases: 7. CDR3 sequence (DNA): TGTGCCACCAGTGACCTCGGGGAGGGCGGCACAGATACGCAGTATTTT. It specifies CATSDLGEGGTDTQYF.

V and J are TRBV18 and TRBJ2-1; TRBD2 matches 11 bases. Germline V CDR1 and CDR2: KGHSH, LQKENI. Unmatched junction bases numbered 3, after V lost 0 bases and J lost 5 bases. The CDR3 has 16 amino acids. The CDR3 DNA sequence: TGTGCCAGCTCACCACCGATACTAGCGGGAGACAATGAGCAGTTCTTC. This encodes CASSPPILAGDNEQFF.

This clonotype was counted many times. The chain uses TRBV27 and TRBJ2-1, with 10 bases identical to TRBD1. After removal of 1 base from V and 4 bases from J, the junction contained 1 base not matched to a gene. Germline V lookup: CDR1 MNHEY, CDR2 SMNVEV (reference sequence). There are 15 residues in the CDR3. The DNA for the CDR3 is TGTGCCAGCAGTTTATGGGGACAGGGGTACAATGAGCAGTTCTTC. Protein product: CASSLWGQGYNEQFF.

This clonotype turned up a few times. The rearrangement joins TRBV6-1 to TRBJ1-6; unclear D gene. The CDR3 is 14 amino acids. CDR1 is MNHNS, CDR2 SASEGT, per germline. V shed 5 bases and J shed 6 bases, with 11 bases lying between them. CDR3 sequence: CASSPGWSNSPLHF. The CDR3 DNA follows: TGTGCCAGCAGTCCGGGCTGGAGTAATTCACCCCTCCACTTT.

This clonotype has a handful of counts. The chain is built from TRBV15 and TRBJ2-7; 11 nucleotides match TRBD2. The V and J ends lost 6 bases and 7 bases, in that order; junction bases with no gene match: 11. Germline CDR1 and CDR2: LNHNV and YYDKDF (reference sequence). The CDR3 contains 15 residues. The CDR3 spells CATRRGTSGLTEQYF. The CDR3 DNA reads TGTGCCACCAGGAGGGGGACTAGCGGCCTTACGGAGCAGTACTTC.

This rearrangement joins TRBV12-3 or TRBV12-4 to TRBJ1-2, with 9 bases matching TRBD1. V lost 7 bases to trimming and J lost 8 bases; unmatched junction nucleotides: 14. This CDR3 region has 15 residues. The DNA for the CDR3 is TGTGCCAGCATTCCCGCCGGGACAGGGTTCAAAGGCTACACCTTC. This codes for CASIPAGTGFKGYTF.

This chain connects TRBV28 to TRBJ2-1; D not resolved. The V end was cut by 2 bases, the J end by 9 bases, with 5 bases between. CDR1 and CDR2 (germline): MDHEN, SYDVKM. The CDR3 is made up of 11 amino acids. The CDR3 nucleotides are TGTGCCAGCAGTTTACATGTTGAGCAGTTCTTC. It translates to CASSLHVEQFF.

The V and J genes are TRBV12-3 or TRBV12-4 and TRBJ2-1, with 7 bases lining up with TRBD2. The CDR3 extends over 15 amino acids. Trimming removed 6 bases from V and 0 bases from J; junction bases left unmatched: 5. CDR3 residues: CASRGWTSSYNEQFF. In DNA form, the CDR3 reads TGTGCCAGCAGGGGGTGGACTAGCTCCTACAATGAGCAGTTCTTC.

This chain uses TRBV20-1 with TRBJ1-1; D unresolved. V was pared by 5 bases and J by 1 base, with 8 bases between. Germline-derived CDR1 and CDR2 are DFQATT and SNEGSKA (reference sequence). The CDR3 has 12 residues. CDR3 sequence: CSAENWNTEAFF. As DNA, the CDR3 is TGCAGTGCTGAGAATTGGAACACTGAAGCTTTCTTT.

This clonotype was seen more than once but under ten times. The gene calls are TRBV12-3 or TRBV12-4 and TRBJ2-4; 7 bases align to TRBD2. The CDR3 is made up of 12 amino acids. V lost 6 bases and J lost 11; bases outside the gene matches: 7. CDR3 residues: CASSPGLVVQYF. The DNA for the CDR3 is TGTGCCAGCAGCCCCGGACTAGTGGTTCAGTACTTC.

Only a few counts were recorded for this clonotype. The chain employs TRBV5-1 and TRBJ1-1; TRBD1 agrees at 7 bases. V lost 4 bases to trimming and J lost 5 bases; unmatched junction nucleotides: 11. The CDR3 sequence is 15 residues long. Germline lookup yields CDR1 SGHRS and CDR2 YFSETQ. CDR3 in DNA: TGCGCCAGCAGCCCCAACACAGGGGTCGGGACTGAAGCTTTCTTT. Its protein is CASSPNTGVGTEAFF.

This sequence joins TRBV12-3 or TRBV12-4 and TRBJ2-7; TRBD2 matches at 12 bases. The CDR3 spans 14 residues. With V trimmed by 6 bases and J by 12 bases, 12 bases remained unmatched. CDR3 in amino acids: CASSTGLAGNRWYF. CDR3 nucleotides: TGTGCCAGCAGCACCGGACTAGCGGGAAATCGGTGGTACTTC.

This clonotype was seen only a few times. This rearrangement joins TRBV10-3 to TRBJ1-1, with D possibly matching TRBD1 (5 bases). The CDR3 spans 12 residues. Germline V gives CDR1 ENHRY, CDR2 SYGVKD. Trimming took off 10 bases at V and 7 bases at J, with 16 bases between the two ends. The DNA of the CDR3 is TGTGCCACCAAGCCCGACAGAGGTGAAGCTTTCTTT. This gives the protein CATKPDRGEAFF.

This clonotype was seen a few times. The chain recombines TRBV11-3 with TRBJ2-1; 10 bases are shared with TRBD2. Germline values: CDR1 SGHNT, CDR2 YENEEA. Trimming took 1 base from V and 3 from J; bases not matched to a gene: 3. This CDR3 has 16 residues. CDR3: CASSLAGTSVYNEQFF. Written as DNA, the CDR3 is TGTGCCAGCAGCTTAGCCGGGACTAGCGTCTACAATGAGCAGTTCTTC.

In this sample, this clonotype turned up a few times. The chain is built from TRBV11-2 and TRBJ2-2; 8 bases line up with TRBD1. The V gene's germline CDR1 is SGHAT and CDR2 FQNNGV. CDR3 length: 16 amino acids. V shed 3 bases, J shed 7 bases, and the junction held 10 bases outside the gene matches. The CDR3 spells CASSFIQGAGSGELFF. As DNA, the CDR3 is TGTGCCAGCAGCTTCATTCAGGGGGCTGGCAGCGGGGAGCTGTTTTTT.

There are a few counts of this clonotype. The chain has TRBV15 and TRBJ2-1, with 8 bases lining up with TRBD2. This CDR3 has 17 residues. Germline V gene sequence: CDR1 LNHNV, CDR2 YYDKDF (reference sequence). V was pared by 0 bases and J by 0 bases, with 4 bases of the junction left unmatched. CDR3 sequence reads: CATSRDYSGSSYNEQFF. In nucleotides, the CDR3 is TGTGCCACCAGCAGAGATTACAGCGGGAGCTCCTACAATGAGCAGTTCTTC.

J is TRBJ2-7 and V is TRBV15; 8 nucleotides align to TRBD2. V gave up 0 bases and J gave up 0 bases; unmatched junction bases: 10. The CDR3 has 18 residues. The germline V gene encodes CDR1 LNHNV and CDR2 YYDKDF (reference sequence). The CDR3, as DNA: TGTGCCACCAGCAGAGAACGACTTAGCGGGGCCAGCTCCTACGAGCAGTACTTC. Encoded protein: CATSRERLSGASSYEQYF.

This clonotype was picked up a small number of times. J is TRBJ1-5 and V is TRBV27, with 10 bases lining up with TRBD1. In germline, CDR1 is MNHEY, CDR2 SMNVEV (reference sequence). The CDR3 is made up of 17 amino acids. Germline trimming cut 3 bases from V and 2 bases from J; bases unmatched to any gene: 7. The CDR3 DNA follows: TGTGCCAGCAGTTTGACGACAGGGGGCGCGGGCAATCAGCCCCAGCATTTT. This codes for CASSLTTGGAGNQPQHF.

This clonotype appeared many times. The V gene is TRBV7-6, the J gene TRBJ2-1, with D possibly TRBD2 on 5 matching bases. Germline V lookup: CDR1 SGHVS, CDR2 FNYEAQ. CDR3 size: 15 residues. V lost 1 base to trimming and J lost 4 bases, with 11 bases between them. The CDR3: CASSLDGLPYNEQFF. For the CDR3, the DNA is TGTGCCAGCAGCTTAGACGGACTCCCTTACAATGAGCAGTTCTTC.

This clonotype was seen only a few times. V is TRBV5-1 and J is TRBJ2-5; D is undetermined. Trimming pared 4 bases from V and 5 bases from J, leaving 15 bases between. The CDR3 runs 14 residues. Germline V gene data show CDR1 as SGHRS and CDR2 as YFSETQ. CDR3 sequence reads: CASSNSPFWETQYF. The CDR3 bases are TGCGCCAGCAGCAATTCTCCGTTTTGGGAGACCCAGTACTTC. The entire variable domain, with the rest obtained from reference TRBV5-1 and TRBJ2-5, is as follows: KAGVTQTPRYLIKTRGQQVTLSCSPISGHRSVSWYQQTPGQGLQFLFEYFSETQRNKGNFPGRFSGRQFSNSRSEMNVSTLELGDSALYLCASSNSPFWETQYFGPGTRLLVL.

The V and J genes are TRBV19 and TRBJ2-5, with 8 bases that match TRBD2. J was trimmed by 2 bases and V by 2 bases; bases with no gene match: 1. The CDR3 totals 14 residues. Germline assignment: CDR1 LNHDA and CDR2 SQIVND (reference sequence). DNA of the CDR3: TGTGCCAGTAGTATACGCGGGGGGCAAGAGACCCAGTACTTC. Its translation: CASSIRGGQETQYF.

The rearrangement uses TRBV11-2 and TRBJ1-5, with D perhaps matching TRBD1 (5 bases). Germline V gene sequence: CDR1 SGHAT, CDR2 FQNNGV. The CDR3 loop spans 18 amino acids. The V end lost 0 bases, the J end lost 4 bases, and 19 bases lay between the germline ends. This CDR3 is CASSLDGKRGAGNQPQHF. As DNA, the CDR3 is TGTGCCAGCAGCTTAGACGGAAAGAGGGGCGCTGGAAATCAGCCCCAGCATTTT.

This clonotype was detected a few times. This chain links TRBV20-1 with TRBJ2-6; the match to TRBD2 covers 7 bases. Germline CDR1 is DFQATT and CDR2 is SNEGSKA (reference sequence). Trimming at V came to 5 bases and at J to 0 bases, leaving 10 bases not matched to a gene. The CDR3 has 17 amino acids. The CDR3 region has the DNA TGCAGTGCTTTGGGTGTGGGGGGGGGCTCTGGGGCCAACGTCCTGACTTTC. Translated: CSALGVGGGSGANVLTF.